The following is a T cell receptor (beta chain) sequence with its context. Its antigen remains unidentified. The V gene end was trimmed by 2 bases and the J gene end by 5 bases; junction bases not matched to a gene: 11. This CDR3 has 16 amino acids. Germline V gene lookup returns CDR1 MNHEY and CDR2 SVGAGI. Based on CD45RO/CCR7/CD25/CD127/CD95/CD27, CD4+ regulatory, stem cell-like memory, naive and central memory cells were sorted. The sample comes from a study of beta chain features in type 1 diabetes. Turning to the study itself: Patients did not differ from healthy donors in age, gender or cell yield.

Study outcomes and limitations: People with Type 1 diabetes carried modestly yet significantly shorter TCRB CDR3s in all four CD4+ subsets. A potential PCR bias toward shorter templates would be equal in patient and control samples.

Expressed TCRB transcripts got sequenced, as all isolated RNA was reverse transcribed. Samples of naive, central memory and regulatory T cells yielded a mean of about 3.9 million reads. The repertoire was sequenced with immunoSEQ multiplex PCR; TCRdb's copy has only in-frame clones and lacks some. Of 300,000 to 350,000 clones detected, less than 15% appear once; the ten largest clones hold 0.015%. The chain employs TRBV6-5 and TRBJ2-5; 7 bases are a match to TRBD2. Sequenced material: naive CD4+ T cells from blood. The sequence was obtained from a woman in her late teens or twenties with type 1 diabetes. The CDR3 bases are TGTGCCAGCAGTTACGATGGCGGGAGTAAGACGGAGACCCAGTACTTC. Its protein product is CASSYDGGSKTETQYF.